The rows below give T cell receptor beta chains drawn from one sample of a study of blood T cell repertoires in COVID-19. Here immunoSEQ multiplex PCR was the method, and the copy in TCRdb shows in-frame clones only, minus some. The sample carries around 70,000 clones, about 82% recorded once. Sequencing was done on a sample of peripheral blood. The receptor set was obtained from a woman in her sixties with acute or convalescent COVID-19. Each CDR3 is given with its conserved first and last residue. A D gene is named only where the DNA matches it firmly. For some rows the clone size is stated as once, few or many, or as a class when expanded; others skip it.

clone size,D gene,V gene,J gene,CDR3 protein,CDR3 DNA
few,TRBD2,TRBV3-1/TRBV3-2,TRBJ2-3,CASSPLGTGGSTDTQYF,TGTGCCAGCAGCCCCCTAGGAACGGGGGGAAGCACAGATACGCAGTATTTT
.,TRBD1,TRBV19,TRBJ1-4,CASSAGGGREKLFF,TGTGCCAGTAGTGCAGGGGGAGGTCGTGAAAAACTGTTTTTT
.,.,TRBV7-9,TRBJ1-4,CASSPQGTNEKLFF,TGTGCCAGCAGCCCACAGGGAACTAATGAAAAACTGTTTTTT
.,.,TRBV7-9,TRBJ2-7,CASSLEGGTRQYF,TGTGCCAGCAGCTTAGAAGGGGGTACGAGGCAGTACTTC
.,TRBD1,TRBV10-2,TRBJ1-2,CASTQGGQGSYGYTF,TGCGCCAGCACTCAAGGGGGACAGGGGTCCTATGGCTACACCTTC
.,TRBD1,TRBV11-2,TRBJ2-2,CASSSTRQGRTGELFF,TGTGCCAGCAGCTCGACCAGACAGGGGCGGACCGGGGAGCTGTTTTTT
.,.,TRBV7-2,TRBJ1-5,CASSLVGASNQPQHF,TGTGCCAGCAGCTTAGTGGGGGCGAGCAATCAGCCCCAGCATTTT
.,TRBD1,TRBV18,TRBJ1-1,CASSPMTGVNTEAFF,TGTGCCAGCTCACCGATGACAGGGGTGAACACTGAAGCTTTCTTT
.,TRBD1,TRBV11-2,TRBJ2-7,CASSLSRQGASYEQYF,TGTGCCAGCAGCCTCTCCCGACAGGGGGCTTCCTACGAGCAGTACTTC
few,.,TRBV30,TRBJ1-3,CAWSPRGSGNTIYF,TGTGCCTGGAGCCCCCGGGGCTCTGGAAACACCATATATTTT
.,TRBD1,TRBV6-5,TRBJ1-5,CASSQDRDQPQHF,TGTGCCAGCAGCCAGGACAGGGACCAGCCCCAGCATTTT
.,.,TRBV7-2,TRBJ2-2,CASSLQLTSLIGRTGELFF,TGTGCCAGCAGCCTACAATTGACAAGCCTGATCGGGAGAACCGGGGAGCTGTTTTTT
.,TRBD2,TRBV18,TRBJ2-2,CASSPRTSDPGELFF,TGTGCCAGCTCACCAAGGACTAGCGATCCCGGGGAGCTGTTTTTT
.,.,TRBV29-1,TRBJ1-6,CSALQGPNSPLHF,TGCAGCGCTCTACAGGGCCCTAATTCACCCCTCCACTTT